Presented here are 30 T cell receptor beta chains from one specimen sequenced in a study of shared clonotypes between healthy human individuals. The assay was immunoSEQ multiplex PCR, and TCRdb's table has in-frame clones only and misses some. Of a few million clones in the sample, 85% to 95% were seen once. The sequenced sample was naive CD4+ T cells sorted from blood. The subset denotes: CD45RA+ positively selected. These receptors all stem from a man aged 18 to 29 in good health.

V usage is TRBV18 and J usage is TRBJ1-5; no firm D call. The CDR3 sequence is 13 residues long. Deletions cut 6 bases from V and 4 bases from J, with 10 bases between. Germline V gene sequence: CDR1 KGHSH, CDR2 LQKENI. The CDR3 reads CASSVEGNQPQHF. The DNA for the CDR3 is TGTGCCAGCTCTGTGGAAGGAAATCAGCCCCAGCATTTT.

The gene calls are TRBV6-4 and TRBJ1-1; 7 bases line up with TRBD1. Germline CDR1 reads MRHNA; CDR2 reads SNTAGT. The CDR3 has 18 residues. V trimming: 7 bases; J trimming: 4 bases; junction bases outside the gene matches: 21. CDR3 bases: TGTGCCAGCATCAGGGCGCCCCTCCGGGACAGTCACTTCACTGAAGCTTTCTTT. Its protein product is CASIRAPLRDSHFTEAFF.

The rearrangement uses TRBV5-1 and TRBJ1-4; unclear D gene. The ends were cut back, 0 bases at V and 1 base at J, with 10 bases in the middle. This CDR3 is 16 amino acids long. The germline gives CDR1 SGHRS, CDR2 YFSETQ. The CDR3 nucleotides are TGCGCCAGCAGCTTGGACTGGGAAAGAACTAATGAAAAACTGTTTTTT. Protein sequence: CASSLDWERTNEKLFF.

J is TRBJ1-2 and V is TRBV6-1; D unclear. CDR1 is MNHNS, CDR2 SASEGT, per germline. The V end lost 7 bases, the J end lost 8 bases, and 14 bases lay between the germline ends. The CDR3 spans 12 residues. The CDR3 loop is CASTDLGFGYTF. CDR3 nucleotide sequence: TGTGCCAGCACCGATTTGGGTTTCGGCTACACCTTC.

The rearrangement joins TRBV20-1 to TRBJ1-6; D may be TRBD1 (5 bases). The V gene lost 1 base and the J gene lost 19 bases, with 14 bases spanning the gap. The CDR3 runs 11 residues. Germline CDR1 is DFQATT and CDR2 is SNEGSKA (reference sequence). The DNA for the CDR3 is TGCAGTGCTAGAGCGGGGGAAAGTCTGCACTTT. Protein: CSARAGESLHF.

The chain couples TRBV5-5 to TRBJ1-4; the match to TRBD1 covers 7 bases. There are 15 residues in the CDR3. V lost 4 bases, J lost 0 bases, and 3 bases stayed unmatched. CDR1 and CDR2 from the germline V gene are SGHKS and YYEKEE (reference sequence). CDR3 in amino acids: CASSAGQPTNEKLFF. The CDR3 DNA follows: TGTGCCAGCAGCGCGGGACAGCCAACTAATGAAAAACTGTTTTTT.

The chain joins TRBV10-3 to TRBJ1-1, with TRBD1 as a possible D gene (5 bases). Per germline, CDR1 ENHRY and CDR2 SYGVKD. The CDR3 totals 14 residues. V was cut by 4 bases and J by 1 base, with 10 bases left in between. DNA for the CDR3: TGTGCCATCAGTGTTGGACAAGCGAACACTGAAGCTTTCTTT. It is translated as CAISVGQANTEAFF.

As for this clone: The germline gene is not matched at one end of the junction; a read error may be the cause. The chain joins TRBV7-7 to TRBJ2-1, with 8 bases fitting TRBD1. The germline CDR1 and CDR2 sequences are SSHAT and FNYEAQ (reference sequence). The CDR3 extends over 14 amino acids. CDR3 protein: CASSPDRAEDEQFF. For the CDR3, the DNA is TGTGCTAGCAGCCCGGACAGGGCCGAGGATGAGCAGTTCTTC. Drawing the rest from reference TRBV7-7 and TRBJ2-1, the complete variable domain is GAGVSQSPRYKVTKRGQDVTLRCDPISSHATLYWYQQALGQGPEFLTYFNYEAQPDKSGLPSDRFSAERPEGSISTLTIQRTEQRDSAMYRCASSPDRAEDEQFFGPGTRLTVL.

V is TRBV6-1 and J is TRBJ1-5; possible D gene TRBD1, 6 bases. The CDR3 consists of 15 residues. Trimming shortened V by 6 bases and J by 1 base, and 13 bases separated the two germline ends. The germline gives CDR1 MNHNS, CDR2 SASEGT. The CDR3 DNA is TGTGCCAGCAGAAGCACAGGGACAAGCAATCAGCCCCAGCATTTT. Encoded protein: CASRSTGTSNQPQHF.

The CDR3 is CASRGQGGPNEKLFF. In DNA form, the CDR3 reads TGTGCCAGCAGGGGACAGGGTGGTCCTAATGAAAAACTGTTTTTT. J is TRBJ1-4 and V is TRBV2; the match to TRBD1 covers 9 bases. The CDR3 runs to 15 residues. The germline V gene has CDR1 SNHLY and CDR2 FYNNEI. J was trimmed by 3 bases and V by 6 bases; bases with no gene match: 5. Full variable domain (missing parts from reference TRBV2 and TRBJ1-4): EPEVTQTPSHQVTQMGQEVILRCVPISNHLYFYWYRQILGQKVEFLVSFYNNEISEKSEIFDDQFSVERPDGSNFTLKIRSTKLEDSAMYFCASRGQGGPNEKLFFGSGTQLSVL.

The chain uses TRBV30 and TRBJ1-5, with D possibly matching TRBD1 (5 bases). Germline values: CDR1 GTSNPN, CDR2 SVGIG (reference sequence). The V end was cut by 1 base, the J end by 2 bases, with 12 bases between. The CDR3 has 15 amino acids. CDR3 sequence reads: CAWSASRGGNQPQHF. CDR3 nucleotides: TGTGCCTGGAGTGCTTCTAGGGGCGGCAATCAGCCCCAGCATTTT.

This clone was counted a few times. The chain employs TRBV11-2 and TRBJ1-6; 7 bases match TRBD1. J was trimmed by 10 bases and V by 3 bases; bases with no gene match: 6. Germline CDR1 SGHAT, CDR2 FQNNGV. There are 14 residues in the CDR3. CDR3 sequence: CASSFMTGPSPLHF. CDR3 bases: TGTGCCAGCAGCTTCATGACAGGGCCATCACCCCTCCACTTT.

The rearrangement joins TRBV5-4 to TRBJ2-1; TRBD2 agrees at 7 bases. The V and J ends lost 1 base and 4 bases, in that order; junction bases with no gene match: 5. The length of the CDR3 is 15 residues. Germline CDR1 SGHNT, CDR2 YYREEE (reference sequence). This chain's CDR3 is CASSLRAGAYNEQFF. Here the CDR3 DNA reads TGTGCCAGCAGCTTGCGGGCGGGAGCATACAATGAGCAGTTCTTC.

With respect to this clone: The same CDR3 is also encoded by other DNA sequences in this sample. V gene TRBV28 combines with J gene TRBJ1-1; D perhaps matches TRBD1 (6 bases). The CDR3 is 13 amino acids. Trimming removed 3 bases from V and 5 bases from J, with 10 bases in between. In germline, CDR1 is MDHEN, CDR2 SYDVKM. The CDR3, as DNA: TGTGCCAGCAGTTTTCAGGGGCGAACTGAAGCTTTCTTT. It encodes CASSFQGRTEAFF.

The V call is TRBV11-2, the J call TRBJ2-1, with D perhaps TRBD2 (5 bases). Trimming left V 5 bases short and J 7 bases short, with 9 bases between. There are 12 residues in the CDR3. Per the germline V gene, CDR1 is SGHAT and CDR2 is FQNNGV. The CDR3 DNA reads as TGTGCCAGCAGCCGTTCGGGGAATGAGCAGTTCTTC. The encoded protein is CASSRSGNEQFF.

The rearrangement links TRBV6-1 to TRBJ1-1; D perhaps matches TRBD1 (5 bases). Germline CDR1 is MNHNS and CDR2 is SASEGT. V shed 6 bases and J shed 5 bases, with 13 bases lying between them. This CDR3 region has 13 residues. This CDR3 reads CASSRPGGTEAFF. Here the CDR3 DNA reads TGTGCCAGCAGCCGACCGGGGGGGACTGAAGCTTTCTTT.

CDR3 in amino acids: CASRDSTGNQPQHF. As DNA, the CDR3 is TGTGCCAGCAGGGATTCGACAGGGAACCAGCCCCAGCATTTT. V is TRBV6-1 and J is TRBJ1-5; 7 nucleotides line up with TRBD1. The CDR3 is 14 residues long. The germline CDR1 and CDR2 sequences are MNHNS and SASEGT. With V trimmed by 6 bases and J by 7 bases, 9 bases remained unmatched.

The rearrangement uses TRBV5-6 and TRBJ2-7; TRBD1 matches 7 bases. The trim removed 6 bases at V and 2 bases at J, leaving 11 bases unmatched. CDR3 length: 15 amino acids. In germline, CDR1 is SGHDT, CDR2 YYEEEE. The CDR3 nucleotides are TGTGCCAGCAAGATGTCCGGGACAGTGACCTACGAGCAGTACTTC. Amino acids: CASKMSGTVTYEQYF. The entire variable domain, with the rest obtained from reference TRBV5-6 and TRBJ2-7, is as follows: DAGVTQSPTHLIKTRGQQVTLRCSPKSGHDTVSWYQQALGQGPQFIFQYYEEEERQRGNFPDRFSGHQFPNYSSELNVNALLLGDSALYLCASKMSGTVTYEQYFGPGTRLTVT.

The chain carries TRBV7-9 and TRBJ2-5; either TRBD1 or TRBD2 may fit D (5 bases each). The CDR3 contains 17 residues. V was trimmed by 5 bases and J by 1 base, leaving 20 bases between them. The V gene's germline CDR1 is SEHNR and CDR2 FQNEAQ (reference sequence). The CDR3 region has the DNA TGTGCCAGCAGCCCGACGGGACGAGCCAGCCCCCAAGAGACCCAGTACTTC. It is translated as CASSPTGRASPQETQYF. Full variable domain (missing parts from reference TRBV7-9 and TRBJ2-5): DTGVSQNPRHKITKRGQNVTFRCDPISEHNRLYWYRQTLGQGPEFLTYFQNEAQLEKSRLLSDRFSAERPKGSFSTLEIQRTEQGDSAMYLCASSPTGRASPQETQYFGPGTRLLVL.

Remarks on this clone: The junction does not match germline at one end; this may be a read error. The chain employs TRBV30 and TRBJ1-6, with no clear D. The germline V gene encodes CDR1 GTSNPN and CDR2 SVGIG (reference sequence). This CDR3 has 12 amino acids. The CDR3 reads CARSRFDSGLHF. CDR3 bases: TGTGCCCGGAGTAGGTTCGATTCAGGCCTCCACTTT. Variable domain in full (rest from reference TRBV30 and TRBJ1-6): SQTIHQWPATLVQPVGSPLSLECTVEGTSNPNLYWYRQAAGRGLQLLFYSVGIGQISSEVPQNLSASRPQDRQFILSSKKLLLSDSGFYLCARSRFDSGLHFGNGTRLTVT.

The chain recombines TRBV7-2 with TRBJ2-5; TRBD1 matches at 8 bases. This CDR3 region has 15 residues. Losses at the gene ends were 1 base for V and 5 bases for J; bases not matched to a gene: 6. In germline, CDR1 is SGHTA, CDR2 FQGNSA. The chain's CDR3 is CASSLGPGGFETQYF. CDR3 sequence (DNA): TGTGCCAGCAGCTTAGGACCAGGGGGCTTTGAGACCCAGTACTTC.

This clone was recorded only once. At the DNA level, this CDR3 is encoded by other sequences in the same sample as well. The chain joins TRBV28 to TRBJ2-1; possible D gene TRBD2, 6 bases. Germline V gene lookup returns CDR1 MDHEN and CDR2 SYDVKM. The ends were cut back, 3 bases at V and 0 bases at J, with 9 bases in the middle. CDR3 size: 15 residues. CDR3 coding DNA: TGTGCCAGCAGTTTGGAGGGGAGCTCCTACAATGAGCAGTTCTTC. Its translation: CASSLEGSSYNEQFF.

The chain is built from TRBV5-1 and TRBJ1-1, with 12 bases fitting TRBD1. Trimming at V came to 3 bases and at J to 5 bases, leaving 5 bases not matched to a gene. There are 15 residues in the CDR3. Germline assignment: CDR1 SGHRS and CDR2 YFSETQ. CDR3 sequence: CASSWGQGAITEAFF. DNA of the CDR3: TGCGCCAGCAGCTGGGGACAGGGGGCGATTACTGAAGCTTTCTTT.

The rearrangement uses TRBV10-2 and TRBJ2-7; no clear D. With 6 bases removed from V and 5 bases from J, the gap between germline ends came to 5 bases. Germline loops: CDR1 WSHSY, CDR2 SAAADI. The CDR3 covers 10 residues. The CDR3 region has the DNA TGCGCCAGCAGGACCCACGAGCAGTACTTC. Its translation: CASRTHEQYF.

This clone showed up just once. The V call is TRBV9, the J call TRBJ1-3; tentatively, D is TRBD1 (6 bases). The CDR3 runs 16 residues. Deletions cut 0 bases from V and 4 bases from J, with 14 bases between. Germline V gene sequence: CDR1 SGDLS, CDR2 YYNGEE. The CDR3 sequence is CASSVAAGGHGNTIYF. In DNA form, the CDR3 reads TGTGCCAGCAGCGTAGCAGCGGGGGGGCACGGAAACACCATATATTTT. Combining the CDR3 with reference TRBV9 and TRBJ1-3 gives the whole variable domain DSGVTQTPKHLITATGQRVTLRCSPRSGDLSVYWYQQSLDQGLQFLIQYYNGEERAKGNILERFSAQQFPDLHSELNLSSLELGDSALYFCASSVAAGGHGNTIYFGEGSWLTVV.

For this clone: Within the sample, other DNA sequences also encode this same CDR3. J is TRBJ2-7 and V is TRBV18; no clear D gene. V lost 2 bases and J 3 bases, leaving 5 bases between the germline ends. Germline CDR1 reads KGHSH; CDR2 reads LQKENI. The CDR3 runs to 12 residues. The chain's CDR3 is CASSPGDYEQYF. In DNA form, the CDR3 reads TGTGCCAGCTCACCAGGAGACTACGAGCAGTACTTC.

The CDR3 loop reads CASSRGDSRQETQYF. Here the CDR3 DNA reads TGTGCCAGCAGCCGGGGGGACAGCCGCCAAGAGACCCAGTACTTC. This chain uses TRBV11-2 with TRBJ2-5; the D gene could be TRBD1 or TRBD2 (7 bases each). The CDR3 length is 15 residues. V lost 5 bases, J lost 1 base, and 14 bases lay in between. Germline V gives CDR1 SGHAT, CDR2 FQNNGV.

V gene TRBV11-3 combines with J gene TRBJ2-5, with TRBD2 identical over 13 bases. Germline V gives CDR1 SGHNT, CDR2 YENEEA. The V segment lost 5 bases and the J segment 2 bases; nucleotides outside the gene matches: 2. CDR3 length equals 15 residues. As DNA, the CDR3 is TGTGCCAGCAGCGGGACTAGCGGGACTCAAGAGACCCAGTACTTC. Translation: CASSGTSGTQETQYF.

This clone came up a few times. The same CDR3 is also encoded by other DNA sequences in this sample. The chain is built from TRBV18 and TRBJ2-5, with D unclear. V was trimmed by 2 bases and J by 4 bases, leaving 2 bases between them. Per the germline V gene, CDR1 is KGHSH and CDR2 is LQKENI. The length of the CDR3 is 11 residues. In DNA, the CDR3 is TGTGCCAGCTCACCAGCAGAGACCCAGTACTTC. Its protein product is CASSPAETQYF.

The chain couples TRBV6-1 to TRBJ2-7, with D possibly being TRBD1 or TRBD2 (6 bases each). Between the trimmed V and J ends, which lost 8 bases and 2 bases, there was a span of 10 bases. CDR3 length equals 12 residues. Looked up from germline, CDR1 is MNHNS and CDR2 is SASEGT. The CDR3 loop reads CASGGPTYEQYF. CDR3 sequence (DNA): TGTGCCAGCGGGGGGCCCACCTACGAGCAGTACTTC.